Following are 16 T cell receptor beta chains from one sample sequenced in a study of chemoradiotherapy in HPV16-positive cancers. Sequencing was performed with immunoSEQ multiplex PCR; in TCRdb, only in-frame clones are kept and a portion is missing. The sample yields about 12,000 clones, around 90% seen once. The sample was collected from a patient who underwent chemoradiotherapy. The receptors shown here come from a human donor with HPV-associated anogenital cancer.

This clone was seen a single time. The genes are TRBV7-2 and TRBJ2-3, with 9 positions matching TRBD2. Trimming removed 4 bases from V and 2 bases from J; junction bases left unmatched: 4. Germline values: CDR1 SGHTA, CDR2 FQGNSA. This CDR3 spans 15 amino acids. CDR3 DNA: TGTGCCAGCAGCTCGGGACTAGCTAACACAGATACGCAGTATTTT. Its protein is CASSSGLANTDTQYF.

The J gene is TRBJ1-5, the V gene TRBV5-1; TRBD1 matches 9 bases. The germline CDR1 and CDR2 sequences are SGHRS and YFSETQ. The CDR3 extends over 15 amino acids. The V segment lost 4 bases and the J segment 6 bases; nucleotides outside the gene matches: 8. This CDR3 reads CASSPSGQGRQPQHF. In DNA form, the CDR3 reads TGCGCCAGCAGCCCCTCGGGACAGGGTCGTCAGCCCCAGCATTTT.

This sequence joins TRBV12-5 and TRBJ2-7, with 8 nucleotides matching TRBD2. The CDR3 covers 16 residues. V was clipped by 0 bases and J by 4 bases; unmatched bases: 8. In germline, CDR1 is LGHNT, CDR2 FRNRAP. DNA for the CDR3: TGTGCTAGTGGTTTGGTACTAAGCGGGGGCCTGTACGAGCAGTACTTC. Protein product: CASGLVLSGGLYEQYF.

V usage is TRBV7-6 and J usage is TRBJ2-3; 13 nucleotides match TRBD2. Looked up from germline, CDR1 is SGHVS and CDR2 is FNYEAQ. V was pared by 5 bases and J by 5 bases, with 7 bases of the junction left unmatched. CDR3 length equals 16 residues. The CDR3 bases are TGTGCCAGCAGCGCCGGACTAGCGGGAGTTCAAGATACGCAGTATTTT. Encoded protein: CASSAGLAGVQDTQYF.

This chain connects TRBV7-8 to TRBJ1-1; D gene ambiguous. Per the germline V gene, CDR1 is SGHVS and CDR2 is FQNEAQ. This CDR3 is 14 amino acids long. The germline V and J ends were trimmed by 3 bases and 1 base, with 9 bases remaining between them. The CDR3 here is CASSFTPGNTEAFF. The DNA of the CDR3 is TGTGCCAGCAGCTTCACTCCAGGGAACACTGAAGCTTTCTTT.

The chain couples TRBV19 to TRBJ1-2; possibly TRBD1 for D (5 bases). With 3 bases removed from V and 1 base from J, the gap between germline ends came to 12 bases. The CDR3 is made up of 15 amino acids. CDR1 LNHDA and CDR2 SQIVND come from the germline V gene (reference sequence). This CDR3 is CASSIRDGLNYGYTF. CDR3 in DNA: TGTGCCAGTAGTATTCGGGACGGACTTAACTATGGCTACACCTTC.

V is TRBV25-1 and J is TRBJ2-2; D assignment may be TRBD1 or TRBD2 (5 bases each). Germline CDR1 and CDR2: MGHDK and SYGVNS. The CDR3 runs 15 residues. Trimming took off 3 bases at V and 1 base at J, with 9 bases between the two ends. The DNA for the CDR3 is TGTGCCAGCAGTGAGGCGAGGGGGAACACCGGGGAGCTGTTTTTT. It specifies CASSEARGNTGELFF.

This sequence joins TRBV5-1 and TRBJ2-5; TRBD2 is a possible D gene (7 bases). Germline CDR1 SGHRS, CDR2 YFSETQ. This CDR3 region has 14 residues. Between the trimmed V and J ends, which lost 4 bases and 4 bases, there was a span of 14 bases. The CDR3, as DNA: TGCGCCAGCAGCCGGCGGGGGCAAGGAGAGACCCAGTACTTC. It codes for CASSRRGQGETQYF.

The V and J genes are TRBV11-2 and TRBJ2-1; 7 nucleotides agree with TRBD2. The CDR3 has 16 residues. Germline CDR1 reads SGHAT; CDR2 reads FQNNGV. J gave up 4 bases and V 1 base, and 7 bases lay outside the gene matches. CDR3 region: CASSLVSSGRYNEQFF. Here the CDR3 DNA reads TGTGCCAGCAGCTTAGTGTCTAGCGGACGATACAATGAGCAGTTCTTC.

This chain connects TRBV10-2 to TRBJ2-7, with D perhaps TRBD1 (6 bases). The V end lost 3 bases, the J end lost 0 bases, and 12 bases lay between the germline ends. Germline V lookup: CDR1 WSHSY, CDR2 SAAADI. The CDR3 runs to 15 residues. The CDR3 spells CASSDVGGPSYEQYF. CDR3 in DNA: TGCGCCAGCAGTGATGTAGGGGGACCCTCCTACGAGCAGTACTTC.

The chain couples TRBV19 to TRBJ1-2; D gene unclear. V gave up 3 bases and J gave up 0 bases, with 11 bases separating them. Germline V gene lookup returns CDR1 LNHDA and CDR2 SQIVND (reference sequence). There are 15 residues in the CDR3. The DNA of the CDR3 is TGTGCCAGTAGTATGGTTCCGCACCCTAACTATGGCTACACCTTC. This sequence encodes CASSMVPHPNYGYTF.

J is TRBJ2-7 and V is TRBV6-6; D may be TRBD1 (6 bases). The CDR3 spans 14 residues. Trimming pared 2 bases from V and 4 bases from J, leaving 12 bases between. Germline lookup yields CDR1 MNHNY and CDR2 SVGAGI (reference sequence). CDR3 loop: CASSYKGHTYEQYF. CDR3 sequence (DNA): TGTGCCAGCAGTTACAAGGGACATACTTACGAGCAGTACTTC.

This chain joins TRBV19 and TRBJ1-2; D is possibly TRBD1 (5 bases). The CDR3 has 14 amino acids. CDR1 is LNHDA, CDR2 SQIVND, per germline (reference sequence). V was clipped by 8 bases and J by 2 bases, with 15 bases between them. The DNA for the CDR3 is TGTGCCAGTCGTGCTGGGGGTGGAAACTATGGCTACACCTTC. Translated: CASRAGGGNYGYTF.

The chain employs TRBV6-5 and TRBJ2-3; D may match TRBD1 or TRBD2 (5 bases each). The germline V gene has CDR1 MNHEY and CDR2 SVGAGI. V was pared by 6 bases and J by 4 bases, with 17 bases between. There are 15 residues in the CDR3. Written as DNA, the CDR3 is TGTGCCAGCAGCCCCGGTGGGGCGGGCGCAGATACGCAGTATTTT. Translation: CASSPGGAGADTQYF.

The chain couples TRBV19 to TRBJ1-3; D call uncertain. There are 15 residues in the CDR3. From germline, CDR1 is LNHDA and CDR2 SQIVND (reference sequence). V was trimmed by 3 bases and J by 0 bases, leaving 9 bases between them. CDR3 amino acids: CASSMMGFSGNTIYF. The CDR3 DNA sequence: TGTGCCAGTAGTATGATGGGTTTCTCTGGAAACACCATATATTTT.

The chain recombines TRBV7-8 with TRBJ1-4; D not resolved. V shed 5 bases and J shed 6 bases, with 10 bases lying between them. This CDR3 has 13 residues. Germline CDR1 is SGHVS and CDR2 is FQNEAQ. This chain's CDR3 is CASSPPRDEKLFF. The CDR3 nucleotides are TGTGCCAGCAGCCCCCCCCGTGATGAAAAACTGTTTTTT.